The 19 T cell receptor beta chains in this list originate from one sample, sequenced in a study of T-cell reconstitution after alpha-beta-depleted transplantation in children. Preparation of the TCRbeta library was carried out with unique molecular identifiers. TCRdb reprocessed the PCR reads via MiXCR and lists one record per CDR3 protein. This table has fewer than 700,000 distinct CDR3 sequences, about an eighth appearing once. The sample here was PBMCs, mostly from graft donor cells, taken 360 days after TCRalphabeta/CD19-depleted stem cell transplant. These receptors all stem from a male patient aged 10-17 years who had a stem cell transplant for acute myeloid leukemia, so the T cells may come from the graft donor.

The V and J genes are TRBV20-1 and TRBJ1-5; a possible D gene is TRBD1 (6 bases). V shed 5 bases and J shed 6 bases, with 23 bases lying between them. This CDR3 contains 16 residues. CDR1 and CDR2 (germline): DFQATT, SNEGSKA (reference sequence). The CDR3 region is CSARGDKGFRGQPQHF. The CDR3 DNA reads TGCAGTGCTCGGGGGGACAAGGGGTTTCGGGGTCAGCCCCAGCATTTT.

The chain carries TRBV27 and TRBJ2-5; D call uncertain. CDR1 is MNHEY and CDR2 is SMNVEV in the germline V gene (reference sequence). This CDR3 comprises 13 residues. The V gene lost 2 bases and the J gene lost 4 bases, with 8 bases spanning the gap. This CDR3 is CASSLTTRETQYF. The CDR3 DNA follows: TGTGCCAGCAGTTTAACTACGAGAGAGACCCAGTACTTC.

This clonotype was picked up many times. The V call is TRBV9, the J call TRBJ2-1, with a weak D call TRBD1 (6 bases). Germline V CDR1 and CDR2: SGDLS, YYNGEE. Trimming left V 0 bases short and J 10 bases short, with 17 bases between. The CDR3 covers 15 residues. DNA of the CDR3: TGTGCCAGCAGCGTAGAACAGGGAATTAGGGTAGAGCAGTTCTTC. Translated, it gives CASSVEQGIRVEQFF.

For the CDR3, the DNA is TGTGCCAGCTGGGGGACTAGCGGGGGCTACGAGCAGTACTTC. Translation gives CASWGTSGGYEQYF. The chain recombines TRBV28 with TRBJ2-7, with 14 bases lining up with TRBD2. V shed 8 bases, J shed 3 bases, and the junction held 3 bases outside the gene matches. Germline V gene sequence: CDR1 MDHEN, CDR2 SYDVKM. The CDR3 length is 14 residues.

The chain carries TRBV4-3 and TRBJ2-7; D gene unclear. The CDR3 is made up of 17 amino acids. Germline CDR1 and CDR2: LGHNA and YSLEER. The V and J ends lost 0 bases and 5 bases respectively, with 20 bases between them. In DNA, the CDR3 is TGCGCCAGCAGCCAAGATCGTAAAACAGCACCTGACCACGAGCAGTACTTC. Encoded protein: CASSQDRKTAPDHEQYF.

J is TRBJ2-7 and V is TRBV6-1; TRBD2 matches at 12 bases. The J segment lost 3 bases and the V segment lost 7 bases, leaving 7 bases of the junction unmatched. Germline loops: CDR1 MNHNS, CDR2 SASEGT. The CDR3 covers 15 residues. CDR3 loop: CASNSLAGGVYEQYF. The CDR3 DNA reads TGTGCCAGCAACAGTCTAGCGGGGGGGGTCTACGAGCAGTACTTC.

This clonotype was seen ten or more times. CDR3 nucleotide sequence: TGTGCCAGCACCAGACGGCCCCAAGAGACCCAGTACTTC. It encodes CASTRRPQETQYF. V and J are TRBV6-2 or TRBV6-3 and TRBJ2-5; D not resolved. Germline V CDR1 and CDR2: MNHEY, SVGEGT. The CDR3 is 13 amino acids. Trimming took off 7 bases at V and 1 base at J, with 10 bases between the two ends.

The J gene is TRBJ2-7, the V gene TRBV2; D gene ambiguous. Deletions cut 3 bases from V and 2 bases from J, with 8 bases between. CDR3 length equals 13 residues. CDR1 and CDR2 from the germline V gene are SNHLY and FYNNEI. The CDR3 DNA reads TGTGCCAGCAGTGATGGGCTGACCTACGAGCAGTACTTC. This translates into CASSDGLTYEQYF.

This sequence joins TRBV25-1 and TRBJ2-5; weak D call: TRBD2 (6 bases). Trimming shortened V by 2 bases and J by 1 base, and 11 bases separated the two germline ends. This CDR3 is 15 amino acids long. Per germline, CDR1 MGHDK and CDR2 SYGVNS. The CDR3 bases are TGTGCCAGCAGTGAACGAGGGAGGCGCCAAGAGACCCAGTACTTC. This translates into CASSERGRRQETQYF.

This clonotype was observed a few times. V gene TRBV28 combines with J gene TRBJ2-1; a weak D match, TRBD2 (6 bases). This CDR3 has 18 residues. The V gene's germline CDR1 is MDHEN and CDR2 SYDVKM. V was pared by 2 bases and J by 4 bases, with 21 bases between. Here the CDR3 reads CASSLKVRAGRGYNEQFF. The CDR3 bases are TGTGCCAGCAGTTTAAAGGTTAGGGCGGGGCGGGGATACAATGAGCAGTTCTTC.

The V and J genes are TRBV11-2 and TRBJ2-1; TRBD2 aligns across 8 bases. V shed 1 base, J shed 4 bases, and the junction held 12 bases outside the gene matches. Germline CDR1 reads SGHAT; CDR2 reads FQNNGV. The CDR3 extends over 18 amino acids. CDR3: CASSLVGAGGPKYNEQFF. DNA for the CDR3: TGTGCCAGCAGCTTAGTGGGTGCGGGAGGTCCTAAATACAATGAGCAGTTCTTC.

This clonotype was counted ten times or more. V and J are TRBV7-2 and TRBJ2-1; D not resolved. The germline V gene encodes CDR1 SGHTA and CDR2 FQGNSA. V lost 5 bases and J 0 bases, leaving 20 bases between the germline ends. The CDR3 totals 18 residues. The chain's CDR3 is CASSRVHGLASSYNEQFF. The CDR3 nucleotides read TGTGCCAGCAGCCGCGTGCACGGCCTGGCGAGCTCCTACAATGAGCAGTTCTTC.

This clonotype was picked up many times. The gene calls are TRBV28 and TRBJ2-1, with no clear D. Looked up from germline, CDR1 is MDHEN and CDR2 is SYDVKM. The CDR3 totals 16 residues. The V end lost 3 bases, the J end lost 7 bases, and 19 bases lay between the germline ends. The DNA of the CDR3 is TGTGCCAGCAGTTTCTGGGATCTCGGCTCCTGGAATGAGCAGTTCTTC. It encodes CASSFWDLGSWNEQFF. The full variable domain, rest sourced from reference TRBV28 and TRBJ2-1, is DVKVTQSSRYLVKRTGEKVFLECVQDMDHENMFWYRQDPGLGLRLIYFSYDVKMKEKGDIPEGYSVSREKKERFSLILESASTNQTSMYLCASSFWDLGSWNEQFFGPGTRLTVL.

This clonotype was detected only a few times. This chain links TRBV20-1 with TRBJ2-7, with D tentatively TRBD2 (5 bases). The CDR3 consists of 11 residues. CDR1 and CDR2 from the germline V gene are DFQATT and SNEGSKA (reference sequence). Deletions cut 6 bases from V and 3 bases from J, with 9 bases between. The CDR3 region is CSAPTSYEQYF. In DNA form, the CDR3 reads TGCAGTGCGCCCACTAGCTACGAGCAGTACTTC.

As concerns this clonotype: This may come from a read error, since a much larger clone is one base off. It is likely a read error, because the conserved phenylalanine at the end of the CDR3 is missing. The rearrangement joins TRBV6-2 or TRBV6-3 to TRBJ1-1; the D gene is possibly TRBD1 (5 bases). Trimming left V 0 bases short and J 4 bases short, with 12 bases between. The CDR3 is made up of 15 amino acids. Germline CDR1 is MNHEY and CDR2 is SVGEGT. The CDR3 region has the DNA TGTGCCAGCAGTTACTCGAAGGGGAGGGGCACTGAAGCTTTCTAT. Its translation: CASSYSKGRGTEAFY.

This clonotype was seen repeatedly, ten times or more. This CDR3 is CASSPGGRHEQYF. The CDR3, as DNA: TGTGCCAGCAGTCCGGGGGGCCGGCACGAGCAGTACTTC. The V and J genes are TRBV28 and TRBJ2-7; a possible D gene is TRBD2 (7 bases). CDR3 length equals 13 residues. V lost 5 bases, J lost 5 bases, and 13 bases lay in between. Germline V CDR1 and CDR2: MDHEN, SYDVKM.

This rearrangement joins TRBV5-6 to TRBJ2-3; 12 positions agree with TRBD2. Germline CDR1 is SGHDT and CDR2 is YYEEEE. V lost 4 bases, J lost 4 bases, and 4 bases stayed unmatched. CDR3 size: 15 residues. DNA of the CDR3: TGTGCCAGCAGCAGACTAGCGGGAGACTCAGATACGCAGTATTTT. Amino acid sequence: CASSRLAGDSDTQYF.

This clonotype was seen a handful of times. This sequence joins TRBV7-6 and TRBJ2-1, with D possibly TRBD2 on 6 matching bases. From germline, CDR1 is SGHVS and CDR2 FNYEAQ. The length of the CDR3 is 20 residues. Trimming stripped 2 bases from V and 7 bases from J, with 30 bases between. In DNA form, the CDR3 reads TGTGCCAGCAGCTTATTGCCCGGCGTATCCCGGGACTTTGTTGGTAATGAGCAGTTCTTC. It translates to CASSLLPGVSRDFVGNEQFF.

The table lists this clonotype with many counts. This chain joins TRBV20-1 and TRBJ2-7; D unclear. The CDR3 is 9 residues long. Germline CDR1 and CDR2: DFQATT and SNEGSKA (reference sequence). CDR3 residues: CTVGYEQYF. The DNA for the CDR3 is TGCACCGTCGGCTACGAGCAGTACTTC.